The 26 T cell receptor beta chains listed next were all sequenced from one sample in a study of T-cell reconstitution after alpha-beta-depleted transplantation in children. Unique molecular identifiers were used to barcode this TCRbeta library. A single record per CDR3 protein comes from TCRdb applying MiXCR to the PCR reads. The repertoire includes more than 200,000 distinct CDR3 sequences, about 8.2% of them detected once, and 35% sits in the top ten. This specimen was PBMCs, mostly from graft donor cells, taken 360 days after TCRalphabeta/CD19-depleted stem cell transplant. These receptors were obtained from a male patient aged 2-15 years who had a stem cell transplant for acute myeloid leukemia, so the T cells may come from the graft donor.

This clonotype was found a few times. V and J are TRBV12-3 or TRBV12-4 and TRBJ1-6; 10 bases line up with TRBD1. J was trimmed by 7 bases and V by 6 bases; bases with no gene match: 6. CDR3 length: 15 amino acids. The CDR3 loop is CASSPGDRGNSPLHF. CDR3 nucleotides: TGTGCCAGCAGCCCCGGGGACAGGGGCAATTCACCCCTCCACTTT.

This clonotype was seen a few times. The chain carries TRBV29-1 and TRBJ2-6; no clear D gene. The CDR3 spans 13 residues. Germline CDR1 SQVTM, CDR2 ANQGSEA. The CDR3 here is CSMTVAGANVLTF. Written as DNA, the CDR3 is TGCAGTATGACCGTAGCTGGGGCCAACGTCCTGACTTTC.

This clonotype was recorded at least ten times. The chain is built from TRBV12-3 or TRBV12-4 and TRBJ2-1; 7 nucleotides match TRBD2. V lost 6 bases to trimming and J lost 0 bases; unmatched junction nucleotides: 5. The length of the CDR3 is 15 residues. This CDR3 is CASSAGGFSYNEQFF. Here the CDR3 DNA reads TGTGCCAGCAGCGCCGGGGGGTTCTCCTACAATGAGCAGTTCTTC.

This clonotype was detected many times. The J gene is TRBJ2-1, the V gene TRBV7-6; possibly TRBD1 or TRBD2 for D (5 bases each). V was shortened by 2 bases and J by 10 bases, with 24 bases between the two germline ends. Germline values: CDR1 SGHVS, CDR2 FNYEAQ. The CDR3 runs to 17 residues. The CDR3 spells CASSLITERGPDGEQFF. Written as DNA, the CDR3 is TGTGCCAGCAGCTTAATAACCGAGAGGGGCCCGGATGGCGAGCAGTTCTTC.

This chain joins TRBV15 and TRBJ2-1; D unclear. Per the germline V gene, CDR1 is LNHNV and CDR2 is YYDKDF (reference sequence). This CDR3 comprises 11 residues. With 5 bases removed from V and 4 bases from J, the gap between germline ends came to 3 bases. The CDR3 protein is CATSAYNEQFF. In DNA form, the CDR3 reads TGTGCCACCAGCGCGTACAATGAGCAGTTCTTC. The entire variable domain, with the rest obtained from reference TRBV15 and TRBJ2-1, is as follows: DAMVIQNPRYQVTQFGKPVTLSCSQTLNHNVMYWYQQKSSQAPKLLFHYYDKDFNNEADTPDNFQSRRPNTSFCFLDIRSPGLGDTAMYLCATSAYNEQFFGPGTRLTVL.

This rearrangement joins TRBV5-5 to TRBJ2-7; D is possibly TRBD1 (6 bases). The V gene lost 2 bases and the J gene lost 9 bases, with 12 bases spanning the gap. Germline CDR1 SGHKS, CDR2 YYEKEE (reference sequence). The CDR3 has 12 residues. The CDR3 loop is CASSFDRRRQYV. The CDR3 nucleotides read TGTGCCAGCAGCTTTGACAGGCGTAGGCAGTACGTC.

The chain carries TRBV20-1 and TRBJ2-3; TRBD1 is a possible D gene (6 bases). The length of the CDR3 is 15 residues. Trimming took 2 bases from V and 0 from J, leaving 12 bases between them. Germline CDR1 DFQATT, CDR2 SNEGSKA (reference sequence). In DNA form, the CDR3 reads TGCAGTGCTAGATGGGACACAGGTAGCACAGATACGCAGTATTTT. It specifies CSARWDTGSTDTQYF.

This clonotype was observed a few times. In DNA, the CDR3 is TGTGCCAGCAGTTGGCGAGAGCGCAATGAGCAGTTCTTC. Amino acids: CASSWRERNEQFF. The chain combines TRBV12-3 or TRBV12-4 with TRBJ2-1; D is unclear. The CDR3 has 13 residues. V was pared by 4 bases and J by 6 bases, with 10 bases between.

This clonotype was seen a handful of times. The chain carries TRBV12-3 or TRBV12-4 and TRBJ1-6, with D possibly TRBD1 on 6 matching bases. V lost 6 bases and J lost 6, with 15 bases in between. CDR3 size: 15 residues. CDR3 protein: CASRQGIGLNSPLHF. The CDR3 nucleotides read TGTGCCAGCAGACAGGGAATCGGACTTAATTCACCCCTCCACTTT.

This clonotype appeared a few times. The chain carries TRBV15 and TRBJ2-2; possible D gene TRBD2, 5 bases. CDR3 length: 16 residues. With 0 bases removed from V and 5 bases from J, the gap between germline ends came to 13 bases. Per the germline V gene, CDR1 is LNHNV and CDR2 is YYDKDF (reference sequence). The CDR3 DNA reads TGTGCCACCAGCAGAGAGGGTAGCGTGGGGACCGGGGAGCTGTTTTTT. This gives the protein CATSREGSVGTGELFF.

This clonotype was found many times. The V call is TRBV12-3 or TRBV12-4, the J call TRBJ2-5; no reliable D call. The V end was cut by 2 bases, the J end by 4 bases, with 5 bases between. This CDR3 has 12 residues. In nucleotides, the CDR3 is TGTGCCAGCAGTTTATCGAGAGAGACCCAGTACTTC. Residues: CASSLSRETQYF.

This chain joins TRBV18 and TRBJ2-3; possibly TRBD1 or TRBD2 for D (5 bases each). The V end was cut by 2 bases, the J end by 1 base, with 16 bases between. This CDR3 contains 17 residues. CDR1 is KGHSH, CDR2 LQKENI, per germline. CDR3: CASSPRGRTPRTDTQYF. The DNA of the CDR3 is TGTGCCAGCTCACCAAGGGGTAGGACTCCCCGCACAGATACGCAGTATTTT.

Concerning this clonotype: A single base separates this from a much larger clone, so it may be a read error. V is TRBV12-3 or TRBV12-4 and J is TRBJ2-1; TRBD2 matches at 9 bases. V lost 11 bases and J lost 6; bases outside the gene matches: 14. The CDR3 length is 15 residues. The CDR3 loop reads CACDTGTSHPNEQFF. DNA for the CDR3: TGTGCCTGTGATACCGGGACTAGCCACCCCAATGAGCAGTTCTTC.

J is TRBJ2-7 and V is TRBV14; 8 nucleotides line up with TRBD2. V shed 6 bases, J shed 5 bases, and the junction held 6 bases outside the gene matches. CDR1 is SGHDN, CDR2 FVKESK, per germline. This CDR3 is built from 13 residues. The CDR3 DNA reads TGTGCCAGCAGTTATGGACTAGCAAACGAGCAGTACTTC. Its protein product is CASSYGLANEQYF.

The V gene is TRBV15, the J gene TRBJ2-2, with 7 bases lining up with TRBD1. The CDR3 loop spans 19 amino acids. Germline V lookup: CDR1 LNHNV, CDR2 YYDKDF (reference sequence). V shed 0 bases and J 4 bases; nucleotides not matched to a gene: 14. The CDR3 spells CATSRDLMGDRAGTGELFF. In DNA form, the CDR3 reads TGTGCCACCAGCAGAGATCTTATGGGAGACAGGGCCGGCACCGGGGAGCTGTTTTTT.

This clonotype was seen ten or more times. V is TRBV5-1 and J is TRBJ2-7, with 10 positions matching TRBD2. Germline trimming cut 6 bases from V and 3 bases from J; bases unmatched to any gene: 6. Germline V gene sequence: CDR1 SGHRS, CDR2 YFSETQ. The CDR3 length is 14 residues. This chain's CDR3 is CASNSGTSVYEQYF. CDR3 nucleotide sequence: TGCGCCAGCAACAGCGGGACTAGCGTCTACGAGCAGTACTTC. The complete variable domain, with remaining parts taken from reference TRBV5-1 and TRBJ2-7, reads KAGVTQTPRYLIKTRGQQVTLSCSPISGHRSVSWYQQTPGQGLQFLFEYFSETQRNKGNFPGRFSGRQFSNSRSEMNVSTLELGDSALYLCASNSGTSVYEQYFGPGTRLTVT.

CDR3 in DNA: TGCAGCGTTGAAGATGGGCGGCGAAACATTCAGTACTTC. It specifies CSVEDGRRNIQYF. The rearrangement joins TRBV29-1 to TRBJ2-4, with D unresolved. The CDR3 totals 13 residues. The V and J ends lost 0 bases and 6 bases respectively, with 9 bases between them. The V gene's germline CDR1 is SQVTM and CDR2 ANQGSEA.

The sample holds many counts of this clonotype. The chain employs TRBV7-9 and TRBJ1-5; D may be TRBD1 (6 bases). Trimming stripped 2 bases from V and 1 base from J, with 12 bases between. Germline V gives CDR1 SEHNR, CDR2 FQNEAQ (reference sequence). The CDR3 runs to 16 residues. The CDR3 region is CASSLNWGASNQPQHF. The CDR3 bases are TGTGCCAGCAGCTTAAACTGGGGGGCGAGCAATCAGCCCCAGCATTTT.

The CDR3 is CASSLVRGGKLFF. The CDR3 region has the DNA TGTGCCAGCAGCCTAGTGAGGGGTGGAAAACTGTTTTTT. V usage is TRBV11-2 and J usage is TRBJ1-4; possible D gene TRBD1, 5 bases. The CDR3 is 13 residues long. CDR1 SGHAT and CDR2 FQNNGV come from the germline V gene. Trimming took off 5 bases at V and 10 bases at J, with 14 bases between the two ends.

This clonotype showed up many times. This chain joins TRBV20-1 and TRBJ2-2; possibly TRBD1 or TRBD2 for D (5 bases each). V lost 3 bases, J lost 4 bases, and 12 bases lay in between. Germline CDR1 is DFQATT and CDR2 is SNEGSKA (reference sequence). The CDR3 runs 14 residues. The chain's CDR3 is CSARRSGSTGELFF. CDR3 bases: TGCAGTGCTAGGAGGTCAGGGAGCACCGGGGAGCTGTTTTTT.

This clonotype appeared many times. The V call is TRBV5-1, the J call TRBJ2-7; 8 bases agree with TRBD1. The germline gives CDR1 SGHRS, CDR2 YFSETQ. V shed 0 bases and J 0 bases; nucleotides not matched to a gene: 2. The CDR3 loop spans 15 amino acids. This chain's CDR3 is CASSLAGTGSYEQYF. The DNA of the CDR3 is TGCGCCAGCAGCTTGGCCGGGACAGGCTCCTACGAGCAGTACTTC.

In its sample, this clonotype was seen many times. The chain is built from TRBV7-2 and TRBJ2-7, with D tentatively TRBD2 (5 bases). Trimming left V 4 bases short and J 5 bases short, with 15 bases between. Germline V gene sequence: CDR1 SGHTA, CDR2 FQGNSA. CDR3 length equals 14 residues. In nucleotides, the CDR3 is TGTGCCAGCAGCTCACAACTAGAATCGGACGAGCAGTACTTC. It translates to CASSSQLESDEQYF.

This clonotype came up many times. The V and J genes are TRBV19 and TRBJ2-2; weak D call: TRBD2 (5 bases). The ends were cut back, 2 bases at V and 0 bases at J, with 13 bases in the middle. Germline V gene lookup returns CDR1 LNHDA and CDR2 SQIVND (reference sequence). CDR3 size: 17 residues. The CDR3 nucleotides read TGTGCCAGTAGTATATTCTTGGACTTCGCGAACACCGGGGAGCTGTTTTTT. It encodes CASSIFLDFANTGELFF. Full variable domain (remainder filled in from reference TRBV19 and TRBJ2-2): DGGITQSPKYLFRKEGQNVTLSCEQNLNHDAMYWYRQDPGQGLRLIYYSQIVNDFQKGDIAEGYSVSREKKESFPLTVTSAQKNPTAFYLCASSIFLDFANTGELFFGEGSRLTVL.

Ten or more counts support this clonotype. This chain connects TRBV20-1 to TRBJ1-2; TRBD1 matches 8 bases. The CDR3 is made up of 13 amino acids. Germline trimming cut 5 bases from V and 2 bases from J; bases unmatched to any gene: 4. Per germline, CDR1 DFQATT and CDR2 SNEGSKA (reference sequence). The CDR3 sequence: CSAPRQGNYGYTF. The CDR3 DNA reads as TGCAGTGCTCCTAGACAGGGGAACTATGGCTACACCTTC.

This clonotype was seen only a few times. The gene calls are TRBV12-3 or TRBV12-4 and TRBJ1-1; D is undetermined. V was shortened by 4 bases and J by 7 bases, with 7 bases between the two germline ends. The CDR3 loop spans 11 amino acids. Here the CDR3 DNA reads TGTGCCAGCAGTTCGAAGGGTGAAGCTTTCTTT. Its translation: CASSSKGEAFF.

This clonotype turned up a few times. V and J are TRBV11-1 and TRBJ1-5; D gene unclear. Per germline, CDR1 SGHAT and CDR2 FQDESV (reference sequence). The V gene lost 0 bases and the J gene lost 5 bases, with 26 bases spanning the gap. The CDR3 extends over 20 amino acids. CDR3 in amino acids: CASSLATSQLGEAVDQPQHF. The CDR3 coding sequence is TGTGCCAGCAGCTTAGCGACATCCCAACTCGGGGAGGCGGTAGATCAGCCCCAGCATTTT.